This record looks at one T cell receptor beta chain sequence and its context. Its target is unknown. Up to 500,000 reads were sequenced per sample. Libraries were prepared by immunoSEQ multiplex PCR; TCRdb keeps only in-frame clonotypes and omits some of them. The repertoire holds tens of thousands of clones, with about nine tenths as singletons. This sample is drawn from a study of pediatric ulcerative colitis. Whole-study findings and limits: Rectal repertoires separated controls, mild-moderate and acute severe colitis. A couple of patients had blood samples with substantially reduced template counts.

Germline assignment: CDR1 LNHDA and CDR2 SQIVND (reference sequence). This CDR3 has 14 amino acids. Unmatched junction bases numbered 4, after V lost 9 bases and J lost 4 bases. The sample was blood. The chain employs TRBV19 and TRBJ2-2; 11 nucleotides agree with TRBD1. The clonotype was recovered from a boy aged 5-17 years with severe ulcerative colitis. The CDR3 loop reads CASGTGGTTGELFF. DNA for the CDR3: TGTGCCAGCGGGACAGGGGGTACCACCGGGGAGCTGTTTTTT.